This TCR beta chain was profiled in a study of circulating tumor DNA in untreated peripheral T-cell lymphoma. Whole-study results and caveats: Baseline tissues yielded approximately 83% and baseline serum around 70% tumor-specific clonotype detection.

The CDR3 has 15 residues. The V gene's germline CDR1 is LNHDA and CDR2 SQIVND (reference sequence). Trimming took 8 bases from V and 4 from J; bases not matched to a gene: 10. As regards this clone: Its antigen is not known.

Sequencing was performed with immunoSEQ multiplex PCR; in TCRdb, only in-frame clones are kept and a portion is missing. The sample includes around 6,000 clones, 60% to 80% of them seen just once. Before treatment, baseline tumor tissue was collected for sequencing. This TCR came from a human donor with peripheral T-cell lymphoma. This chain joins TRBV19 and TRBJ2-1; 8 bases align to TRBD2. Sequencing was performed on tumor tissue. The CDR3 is CASREAGGPYNEQFF. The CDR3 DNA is TGTGCCAGTCGCGAGGCGGGGGGCCCTTACAATGAGCAGTTCTTC.